Listed here are 14 T cell receptor beta chains from one sample, sequenced in a study of T cells in Graves' hyperthyroidism and ophthalmopathy. TCR beta CDR3 regions were amplified from RNA. HTBI primers were the set used in a first-round RT-PCR of the TCR CDR3. TCRdb re-called the multiplex PCR reads with MiXCR, one entry per CDR3 protein. The table has about 200,000 distinct CDR3 sequences, 17% seen once; the top ten hold approximately 56%. The sequencing sample was made of blood. The receptors originated from a woman aged 45-59 years with Graves' hyperthyroidism.

The chain is built from TRBV3-1 and TRBJ2-1; D is perhaps TRBD2 (6 bases). Germline V gene data show CDR1 as LGHDT and CDR2 as YNNKEL (reference sequence). V was clipped by 3 bases and J by 6 bases, with 12 bases between them. The CDR3 runs 14 residues. The CDR3 coding sequence is TGTGCCAGCAGCCACGGGAGCTCCGGCAATGAGCAGTTCTTC. It translates to CASSHGSSGNEQFF.

In this sample, this clonotype turned up many times. The chain carries TRBV27 and TRBJ2-7; 12 bases are shared with TRBD2. Germline assignment: CDR1 MNHEY and CDR2 SMNVEV (reference sequence). The CDR3 is made up of 21 amino acids. After removal of 2 bases from V and 2 bases from J, the junction contained 19 bases not matched to a gene. The CDR3 coding sequence is TGTGCCAGCAGTTTACGACCCAGACAGGGTTCAAGACTAGCGGGAGCCTACGAGCAGTACTTC. It encodes CASSLRPRQGSRLAGAYEQYF.

This clonotype was seen more than once but under ten times. The chain joins TRBV25-1 to TRBJ2-7; TRBD1 matches at 8 bases. Germline loops: CDR1 MGHDK, CDR2 SYGVNS. V shed 3 bases and J 4 bases; nucleotides not matched to a gene: 11. The CDR3 is 16 amino acids. CDR3 region: CASSEPETGDTYEQYF. The CDR3 nucleotides are TGTGCCAGCAGTGAGCCCGAGACAGGGGATACTTACGAGCAGTACTTC.

The CDR3 here is CASSTRDRPAGYTF. The CDR3 nucleotides are TGTGCCAGCAGCACCCGGGACCGACCGGCCGGCTACACCTTC. The rearrangement links TRBV7-2 to TRBJ1-2; possibly TRBD1 for D (5 bases). The CDR3 spans 14 residues. Germline V gene lookup returns CDR1 SGHTA and CDR2 FQGNSA. The germline V and J ends were trimmed by 5 bases and 8 bases, with 18 bases remaining between them.

This clonotype appeared many times. The rearrangement links TRBV28 to TRBJ2-3; no clear D. V shed 5 bases and J shed 0 bases, with 9 bases lying between them. Per the germline V gene, CDR1 is MDHEN and CDR2 is SYDVKM. This CDR3 has 14 residues. The CDR3 DNA sequence: TGTGCCAGCAGTAGTGGGCCGAGCACAGATACGCAGTATTTT. Amino acid sequence: CASSSGPSTDTQYF. Full variable domain (outside the CDR3, taken from reference TRBV28 and TRBJ2-3): DVKVTQSSRYLVKRTGEKVFLECVQDMDHENMFWYRQDPGLGLRLIYFSYDVKMKEKGDIPEGYSVSREKKERFSLILESASTNQTSMYLCASSSGPSTDTQYFGPGTRLTVL.

The table lists this clonotype with many counts. The V gene is TRBV6-1, the J gene TRBJ2-4; the D gene could be TRBD1 or TRBD2 (5 bases each). Germline CDR1 is MNHNS and CDR2 is SASEGT. V was trimmed by 5 bases and J by 6 bases, leaving 20 bases between them. The CDR3 consists of 16 residues. The CDR3 sequence is CASSPHLGGVLNIQYF. DNA for the CDR3: TGTGCCAGCAGTCCCCACCTTGGGGGAGTATTAAACATTCAGTACTTC.

The chain couples TRBV4-1 to TRBJ2-3; 10 nucleotides align to TRBD2. The germline gives CDR1 MGHRA, CDR2 YSYEKL. This CDR3 contains 18 residues. V trimming: 4 bases; J trimming: 0 bases; junction bases outside the gene matches: 10. CDR3 bases: TGCGCCAGCAGCCTGGGGGGAGCAGCGGGAGGGAGCACAGATACGCAGTATTTT. It is translated as CASSLGGAAGGSTDTQYF.

This clonotype was detected only a few times. DNA of the CDR3: TGTGCCAGCAGCGTAGTTAGCACTACCTACAATGAGCAGTTCTTC. Amino acids: CASSVVSTTYNEQFF. V usage is TRBV9 and J usage is TRBJ2-1; no reliable D call. Trimming took 0 bases from V and 2 from J, leaving 9 bases between them. CDR1 and CDR2 from the germline V gene are SGDLS and YYNGEE. The CDR3 contains 15 residues.

In its sample, this clonotype was seen many times. J is TRBJ2-3 and V is TRBV11-2; D is uncertain. The germline CDR1 and CDR2 sequences are SGHAT and FQNNGV. The CDR3 extends over 15 amino acids. Trimming pared 0 bases from V and 1 base from J, leaving 8 bases between. CDR3 sequence: CASSLDWAGTDTQYF. The DNA of the CDR3 is TGTGCCAGCAGCTTAGATTGGGCAGGCACAGATACGCAGTATTTT.

This clonotype was recorded many times. The chain joins TRBV20-1 to TRBJ2-5, with 8 bases that match TRBD2. CDR3 length: 15 residues. V gave up 3 bases and J gave up 0 bases; unmatched junction bases: 6. CDR1 and CDR2 from the germline V gene are DFQATT and SNEGSKA (reference sequence). The CDR3 reads CSASRAGAYQETQYF. DNA of the CDR3: TGCAGTGCTAGTCGAGCGGGAGCGTACCAAGAGACCCAGTACTTC.

This clonotype was seen repeatedly, ten times or more. The gene calls are TRBV7-2 and TRBJ2-1; TRBD2 agrees at 12 bases. From germline, CDR1 is SGHTA and CDR2 FQGNSA. The CDR3 is made up of 16 amino acids. With V trimmed by 1 base and J by 9 bases, 7 bases remained unmatched. The chain's CDR3 is CASSLDVLAGGGEQFF. The CDR3 region has the DNA TGTGCCAGCAGCTTAGATGTACTAGCGGGAGGAGGTGAGCAGTTCTTC.

This clonotype turned up a few times. The genes are TRBV6-4 and TRBJ2-1; maybe TRBD1 (7 bases). The CDR3 loop spans 16 amino acids. V lost 3 bases, J lost 5 bases, and 17 bases lay in between. From germline, CDR1 is MRHNA and CDR2 SNTAGT. CDR3: CASSESRGTAHNEQFF. The CDR3 DNA reads TGTGCCAGCAGTGAAAGCCGCGGGACAGCCCACAATGAGCAGTTCTTC.

This clonotype was picked up many times. V is TRBV5-1 and J is TRBJ1-5; D not certain. The CDR3 length is 12 residues. V was shortened by 0 bases and J by 9 bases, with 7 bases between the two germline ends. In germline, CDR1 is SGHRS, CDR2 YFSETQ. CDR3 DNA: TGCGCCAGCAGCTTGGAAAAAGGGCCCCAGCATTTT. Translated: CASSLEKGPQHF.

This clonotype appeared many times. The chain links TRBV19 to TRBJ1-5, with 7 positions matching TRBD1. CDR1 LNHDA and CDR2 SQIVND come from the germline V gene (reference sequence). This CDR3 has 15 amino acids. J lost 4 bases, V lost 9 bases, and 12 bases had no gene match. The CDR3 sequence: CASQNHKDRNQPQHF. Written as DNA, the CDR3 is TGTGCCAGCCAGAATCACAAGGACAGGAATCAGCCCCAGCATTTT.